The next 27 T cell receptor beta chains were all read from a single sample in a study of blood T cell repertoires in COVID-19. Measured with immunoSEQ multiplex PCR; TCRdb has only the in-frame clones, and not every one. The table shows around 100,000 clones, with more than 85% occurring only once. Specimen: peripheral blood. The source of these receptors is a man younger than 40 in a cohort sampled during active COVID-19.

The V call is TRBV12-5, the J call TRBJ2-2, with TRBD1 matching 9 bases. The CDR3 sequence is 16 residues long. CDR1 is LGHNT, CDR2 FRNRAP, per germline. The trim removed 1 base at V and 3 bases at J, leaving 3 bases unmatched. This CDR3 reads CASGLGQGGHTGELFF. DNA of the CDR3: TGTGCTAGTGGTTTGGGACAGGGGGGACACACCGGGGAGCTGTTTTTT. Looking up the rest from reference TRBV12-5 and TRBJ2-2 gives the full variable domain: DARVTQTPRHKVTEMGQEVTMRCQPILGHNTVFWYRQTMMQGLELLAYFRNRAPLDDSGMPKDRFSAEMPDATLATLKIQPSEPRDSAVYFCASGLGQGGHTGELFFGEGSRLTVL.

This chain uses TRBV30 with TRBJ2-7; 10 positions agree with TRBD1. Germline CDR1 is GTSNPN and CDR2 is SVGIG (reference sequence). The CDR3 is 15 amino acids. J was trimmed by 2 bases and V by 4 bases; bases with no gene match: 8. Written as DNA, the CDR3 is TGTGCCTGGAACTCCCCGGGGACAGGGGCCTACGAGCAGTACTTC. It is translated as CAWNSPGTGAYEQYF.

CDR3 bases: TGTGCCAGCAGCGCCCGGACAGCGAGCACAGATACGCAGTATTTT. Translating gives CASSARTASTDTQYF. V is TRBV7-9 and J is TRBJ2-3; weak D call: TRBD1 (6 bases). This CDR3 is 15 amino acids long. V lost 5 bases and J lost 0, with 12 bases in between. Germline V gene lookup returns CDR1 SEHNR and CDR2 FQNEAQ (reference sequence).

V is TRBV11-3 and J is TRBJ2-1, with D maybe TRBD1 (5 bases). V shed 5 bases and J shed 11 bases, with 16 bases lying between them. Germline-derived CDR1 and CDR2 are SGHNT and YENEEA. This CDR3 has 13 amino acids. CDR3 protein: CASSLNVRTQQFF. In DNA form, the CDR3 reads TGTGCCAGCAGCCTGAATGTGAGGACACAGCAGTTCTTC.

This clone was seen a handful of times. The genes are TRBV2 and TRBJ2-7; TRBD1 matches 8 bases. Losses at the gene ends were 6 bases for V and 10 bases for J; bases not matched to a gene: 5. The V gene's germline CDR1 is SNHLY and CDR2 FYNNEI. The CDR3 is 11 residues long. Here the CDR3 reads CASSDRGGQYF. As DNA, the CDR3 is TGTGCCAGCAGCGACAGGGGCGGACAGTACTTC.

The rearrangement joins TRBV7-9 to TRBJ1-1; D might be TRBD1 (5 bases). This CDR3 comprises 15 residues. Germline loops: CDR1 SEHNR, CDR2 FQNEAQ (reference sequence). Trimming removed 4 bases at V and 0 bases at J, with 12 bases between. CDR3 sequence reads: CASSYDRIMNTEAFF. Written as DNA, the CDR3 is TGTGCCAGCAGCTATGACAGAATCATGAACACTGAAGCTTTCTTT. Using reference TRBV7-9 and TRBJ1-1 for the parts outside the CDR3, the full variable domain is DTGVSQNPRHKITKRGQNVTFRCDPISEHNRLYWYRQTLGQGPEFLTYFQNEAQLEKSRLLSDRFSAERPKGSFSTLEIQRTEQGDSAMYLCASSYDRIMNTEAFFGQGTRLTVV.

This clone turned up a few times. The gene calls are TRBV3-1 (or the pseudogene TRBV3-2) and TRBJ2-1; TRBD2 matches 12 bases. The ends lost 7 bases at V and 5 bases at J; junction bases unmatched: 3. Germline V gene lookup returns CDR1 LGHDT and CDR2 YNNKEL (reference sequence). The CDR3 runs to 14 residues. The CDR3 protein is CASTRLAGDNEQFF. Written as DNA, the CDR3 is TGTGCCAGCACCCGACTAGCGGGGGACAATGAGCAGTTCTTC.

Only a few counts were recorded for this clone. This chain uses TRBV6-2 or TRBV6-3 with TRBJ2-7; D ambiguous. Germline CDR1 reads MNHEY; CDR2 reads SVGEGT. CDR3 size: 13 residues. Trimming left V 2 bases short and J 4 bases short, with 9 bases between. CDR3 bases: TGTGCCAGCAGTTACACAAGTATTTACGAGCAGTACTTC. As protein: CASSYTSIYEQYF.

The chain is built from TRBV30 and TRBJ2-3; 7 bases fit TRBD2. The CDR3 is 12 residues long. V lost 2 bases, J lost 6 bases, and 2 bases stayed unmatched. The germline gives CDR1 GTSNPN, CDR2 SVGIG (reference sequence). CDR3 region: CAWSWGGDTQYF. CDR3 nucleotides: TGTGCCTGGAGTTGGGGAGGGGATACGCAGTATTTT.

The table lists this clone with a few counts. The chain employs TRBV6-1 and TRBJ1-6, with D perhaps TRBD1 (5 bases). The CDR3 is 15 residues long. CDR1 and CDR2 from the germline V gene are MNHNS and SASEGT. Trimming cost V 1 base and J 5 bases, with 9 bases left between them. CDR3 residues: CASSEGTPDNSPLHF. DNA for the CDR3: TGTGCCAGCAGTGAAGGGACACCGGATAATTCACCCCTCCACTTT.

The rearrangement uses TRBV28 and TRBJ2-7; D might be TRBD2 (5 bases). V shed 7 bases and J shed 3 bases, with 10 bases lying between them. This CDR3 region has 12 residues. Germline CDR1 and CDR2: MDHEN and SYDVKM. CDR3 region: CASIGGRYEQYF. The CDR3 DNA sequence: TGTGCCAGCATTGGAGGCCGCTACGAGCAGTACTTC.

The genes are TRBV7-2 and TRBJ1-2, with D unresolved. This CDR3 spans 12 amino acids. Trimming removed 1 base from V and 5 bases from J, with 5 bases in between. In germline, CDR1 is SGHTA, CDR2 FQGNSA. The CDR3 DNA reads TGTGCCAGCAGCTTAGAAGCTTATGGCTACACCTTC. This translates into CASSLEAYGYTF.

The chain recombines TRBV2 with TRBJ2-3; 15 nucleotides align to TRBD2. J was trimmed by 4 bases and V by 6 bases; bases with no gene match: 5. The CDR3 loop spans 16 amino acids. Germline V gene data show CDR1 as SNHLY and CDR2 as FYNNEI. CDR3 sequence (DNA): TGTGCCAGCAGCATCGGACTAGCGGGGGGGTCAGATACGCAGTATTTT. It codes for CASSIGLAGGSDTQYF. Based on the CDR3 plus reference TRBV2 and TRBJ2-3, the full variable domain is EPEVTQTPSHQVTQMGQEVILRCVPISNHLYFYWYRQILGQKVEFLVSFYNNEISEKSEIFDDQFSVERPDGSNFTLKIRSTKLEDSAMYFCASSIGLAGGSDTQYFGPGTRLTVL.

V gene TRBV18 combines with J gene TRBJ2-7, with 7 positions matching TRBD2. CDR1 and CDR2 from the germline V gene are KGHSH and LQKENI. The trim removed 6 bases at V and 6 bases at J, leaving 14 bases unmatched. This CDR3 contains 15 residues. CDR3 sequence: CASSDNGGGVSEQYF. As DNA, the CDR3 is TGTGCCAGCTCGGACAACGGGGGAGGGGTCTCCGAGCAGTACTTC.

The CDR3 nucleotides read TGTGCCAGCAGTGAGGGCAGTAGCTCCTACGAGCAGTACTTC. It codes for CASSEGSSSYEQYF. The chain joins TRBV2 to TRBJ2-7; no clear D gene. Trimming removed 3 bases at V and 0 bases at J, with 9 bases between. This CDR3 has 14 amino acids. Germline V gene data show CDR1 as SNHLY and CDR2 as FYNNEI.

The chain links TRBV7-9 to TRBJ2-3; 11 bases are a match to TRBD1. The CDR3 loop spans 16 amino acids. Germline trimming cut 3 bases from V and 8 bases from J; bases unmatched to any gene: 10. CDR1 is SEHNR, CDR2 FQNEAQ, per germline (reference sequence). CDR3 in DNA: TGTGCCAGCAGCTTTTGGTCGGACAGGGGGCGTGGTACGCAGTATTTT. The encoded protein is CASSFWSDRGRGTQYF. Looking up the rest from reference TRBV7-9 and TRBJ2-3 gives the full variable domain: DTGVSQNPRHKITKRGQNVTFRCDPISEHNRLYWYRQTLGQGPEFLTYFQNEAQLEKSRLLSDRFSAERPKGSFSTLEIQRTEQGDSAMYLCASSFWSDRGRGTQYFGPGTRLTVL.

This clone was seen only once. This chain joins TRBV7-9 and TRBJ2-2; D perhaps matches TRBD2 (6 bases). The CDR3 sequence is 16 residues long. Trimming removed 5 bases from V and 0 bases from J, with 13 bases in between. Per germline, CDR1 SEHNR and CDR2 FQNEAQ (reference sequence). In DNA form, the CDR3 reads TGTGCCAGCAGCCCTTGGGACTTCTCGAACACCGGGGAGCTGTTTTTT. This encodes CASSPWDFSNTGELFF.

This clone appeared a single time. This CDR3 reads CASSYYSQETQYF. The CDR3 nucleotides read TGTGCCAGCAGTTACTACAGCCAAGAGACCCAGTACTTC. The gene calls are TRBV6-5 and TRBJ2-5; no clear D. This CDR3 region has 13 residues. Trimming cost V 1 base and J 1 base, with 4 bases left between them. The V gene's germline CDR1 is MNHEY and CDR2 SVGAGI.

This chain links TRBV27 with TRBJ2-2; D is unclear. V gave up 6 bases and J gave up 1 base, with 12 bases separating them. CDR3 length: 15 amino acids. Germline V gene sequence: CDR1 MNHEY, CDR2 SMNVEV (reference sequence). The CDR3 loop is CASRFVWQNTGELFF. DNA for the CDR3: TGTGCCAGCAGGTTTGTTTGGCAGAACACCGGGGAGCTGTTTTTT.

The chain uses TRBV5-1 and TRBJ1-1; 8 bases line up with TRBD1. This CDR3 spans 15 amino acids. The germline gives CDR1 SGHRS, CDR2 YFSETQ. V shed 3 bases, J shed 0 bases, and the junction held 4 bases outside the gene matches. The CDR3 loop is CASSYQTGVNTEAFF. CDR3 coding DNA: TGCGCCAGCAGCTACCAGACAGGGGTGAACACTGAAGCTTTCTTT.

V is TRBV4-3 and J is TRBJ1-4; 8 bases align to TRBD1. J was trimmed by 8 bases and V by 4 bases; bases with no gene match: 3. Germline V gives CDR1 LGHNA, CDR2 YSLEER. CDR3 length: 13 amino acids. The CDR3 DNA reads TGCGCCAGCAGCCCACAGGGGGACGAAAAACTGTTTTTT. Protein sequence: CASSPQGDEKLFF.

This clone was detected many times. This chain joins TRBV6-6 and TRBJ1-5; maybe TRBD1 (5 bases). CDR1 and CDR2 (germline): MNHNY, SVGAGI (reference sequence). This CDR3 region has 14 residues. V lost 5 bases, J lost 10 bases, and 18 bases lay in between. The CDR3 DNA follows: TGTGCCAGCAGTACACCACAGGTCCCAGGACCCCAGCATTTT. It specifies CASSTPQVPGPQHF.

The chain couples TRBV5-8 to TRBJ2-2; D is unresolved. Germline CDR1 is SGHTS and CDR2 is YDEGEE. This CDR3 is built from 15 residues. Between the trimmed V and J ends, which lost 5 bases and 4 bases, there was a span of 15 bases. CDR3 DNA sequence: TGTGCCAGCAGTTATCTAGGCCTGGGCACCGGGGAGCTGTTTTTT. It yields the protein CASSYLGLGTGELFF.

The chain joins TRBV5-1 to TRBJ1-1, with a tentative D call TRBD1 (6 bases). CDR3 length: 13 residues. With 4 bases removed from V and 10 bases from J, the gap between germline ends came to 17 bases. In germline, CDR1 is SGHRS, CDR2 YFSETQ. This CDR3 reads CASSEQGWVGAFF. CDR3 coding DNA: TGCGCCAGCAGCGAACAGGGTTGGGTGGGAGCTTTCTTT.

The gene calls are TRBV19 and TRBJ2-1; possible D gene TRBD1, 6 bases. Germline CDR1 is LNHDA and CDR2 is SQIVND (reference sequence). This CDR3 comprises 16 residues. Trimming removed 7 bases at V and 8 bases at J, with 24 bases between. This CDR3 is CASTQWGRTDSDEQFF. DNA of the CDR3: TGTGCCAGTACTCAATGGGGTAGGACAGACTCGGATGAGCAGTTCTTC.

The rearrangement joins TRBV10-1 to TRBJ1-2, with 9 nucleotides matching TRBD1. The germline CDR1 and CDR2 sequences are WNHNN and SYGVQD (reference sequence). The CDR3 covers 16 residues. Trimming removed 9 bases from V and 8 bases from J; junction bases left unmatched: 19. The CDR3 region has the DNA TGCGCCAGAGTAAACCCCGGGACAGGGAAATTTGAAGGCTACACCTTC. Residues: CARVNPGTGKFEGYTF.

The chain has TRBV18 and TRBJ1-2; TRBD1 agrees at 10 bases. The length of the CDR3 is 15 residues. Germline-derived CDR1 and CDR2 are KGHSH and LQKENI. V lost 3 bases and J lost 6; bases outside the gene matches: 7. CDR3: CASSPRTGGGNGYTF. The CDR3 DNA reads TGTGCCAGCTCACCGAGGACAGGGGGAGGGAATGGCTACACCTTC.